The 18 T cell receptor beta chains in this list originate from one sample, sequenced in a study of response to subunit inactivated influenza vaccine. TCRdb called the RT-PCR reads again in MiXCR, with one record for every CDR3 protein. Seen here are about 700,000 distinct CDR3 sequences, approximately 14% observed once, and the top ten hold 6% to 8%. Sequenced here: PBMCs from blood, sampled 14 days before vaccination. These receptors all come from a man aged 45-65 years who received an inactivated influenza vaccine.

This clonotype was seen a handful of times. This chain links TRBV7-2 with TRBJ1-5; D gene ambiguous. CDR1 SGHTA and CDR2 FQGNSA come from the germline V gene. The V gene lost 3 bases and the J gene lost 7 bases, with 16 bases spanning the gap. The CDR3 extends over 15 amino acids. The CDR3 reads CASSFRGGRDQPQHF. CDR3 DNA sequence: TGTGCCAGCAGCTTCAGAGGAGGGCGTGACCAGCCCCAGCATTTT.

The chain recombines TRBV20-1 with TRBJ2-1, with TRBD1 as a possible D gene (5 bases). Germline V lookup: CDR1 DFQATT, CDR2 SNEGSKA (reference sequence). This CDR3 has 16 amino acids. Trimming left V 3 bases short and J 0 bases short, with 15 bases between. The DNA of the CDR3 is TGCAGTGCTAGGGGGCCTTTAGGTACCTCCTACAATGAGCAGTTCTTC. Residues: CSARGPLGTSYNEQFF.

Only one count was recorded for this clonotype. A junction boundary mismatches the germline segment, possibly from a read error. The CDR3 sequence is CASSLDRNTEALF. The CDR3 region has the DNA TGTGCCAGCAGCTTAGACAGGAACACTGAAGCTCTCTTT. The gene calls are TRBV7-2 and TRBJ1-1; weak D call: TRBD1 (5 bases). Per germline, CDR1 SGHTA and CDR2 FQGNSA. The CDR3 length is 13 residues.

This clonotype has a count of ten or more. This chain joins TRBV20-1 and TRBJ2-1, with TRBD1 matching 7 bases. The V and J ends lost 5 bases and 2 bases, in that order; junction bases with no gene match: 3. The CDR3 totals 13 residues. Germline V lookup: CDR1 DFQATT, CDR2 SNEGSKA (reference sequence). CDR3 DNA: TGCAGTGCTTCGGGACAGCCCTACAATGAGCAGTTCTTC. Translated: CSASGQPYNEQFF.

The V and J genes are TRBV5-6 and TRBJ2-5; TRBD2 might be the D (6 bases). The germline gives CDR1 SGHDT, CDR2 YYEEEE. This CDR3 is built from 15 residues. V was shortened by 0 bases and J by 2 bases, with 11 bases between the two germline ends. The CDR3: CASSLAGGVQETQYF. DNA of the CDR3: TGTGCCAGCAGCTTGGCCGGCGGGGTACAAGAGACCCAGTACTTC. The whole variable domain, filled in from reference TRBV5-6 and TRBJ2-5, reads DAGVTQSPTHLIKTRGQQVTLRCSPKSGHDTVSWYQQALGQGPQFIFQYYEEEERQRGNFPDRFSGHQFPNYSSELNVNALLLGDSALYLCASSLAGGVQETQYFGPGTRLLVL.

The chain joins TRBV6-2 or TRBV6-3 to TRBJ1-5, with 7 bases lining up with TRBD1. V lost 5 bases to trimming and J lost 5 bases; unmatched junction nucleotides: 15. The CDR3 spans 17 residues. Germline V gene sequence: CDR1 MNHEY, CDR2 SVGEGT. CDR3 sequence reads: CASSPLGQEIYHQPQHF. The CDR3 bases are TGTGCCAGCAGTCCTCTAGGACAGGAGATTTACCATCAGCCCCAGCATTTT.

CDR3 in amino acids: CASSPNNADTQYF. CDR3 sequence (DNA): TGTGCCAGCAGCCCAAACAACGCAGATACGCAGTATTTT. The chain has TRBV9 and TRBJ2-3, with no clear D. The CDR3 spans 13 residues. Per germline, CDR1 SGDLS and CDR2 YYNGEE. The V gene lost 4 bases and the J gene lost 4 bases, with 10 bases spanning the gap. The variable domain in full, with the rest retrieved from reference TRBV9 and TRBJ2-3, is DSGVTQTPKHLITATGQRVTLRCSPRSGDLSVYWYQQSLDQGLQFLIQYYNGEERAKGNILERFSAQQFPDLHSELNLSSLELGDSALYFCASSPNNADTQYFGPGTRLTVL.

This clonotype was seen only a few times. The chain employs TRBV7-8 and TRBJ2-7; 8 bases are shared with TRBD1. The CDR3 sequence is 14 residues long. V shed 3 bases, J shed 4 bases, and the junction held 5 bases outside the gene matches. Germline CDR1 reads SGHVS; CDR2 reads FQNEAQ. The CDR3 protein is CASSFGTGLYEQYF. Written as DNA, the CDR3 is TGTGCCAGCAGCTTCGGGACAGGCCTGTACGAGCAGTACTTC.

There are a few counts of this clonotype. This chain joins TRBV6-2 or TRBV6-3 and TRBJ2-7; 9 bases are shared with TRBD1. Per the germline V gene, CDR1 is MNHEY and CDR2 is SVGEGT. V lost 0 bases and J lost 6; bases outside the gene matches: 9. CDR3 length equals 16 residues. CDR3 nucleotide sequence: TGTGCCAGCAGTTACTCACCGGGACAGGGAACGGGCGAGCAGTACTTC. Translated, it gives CASSYSPGQGTGEQYF.

Ten or more counts support this clonotype. V is TRBV15 and J is TRBJ2-1; D is perhaps TRBD2 (5 bases). CDR3 length: 16 amino acids. V was pared by 2 bases and J by 4 bases, with 15 bases between. Germline CDR1 and CDR2: LNHNV and YYDKDF (reference sequence). The CDR3 protein is CATSRLTAVTYNEQFF. CDR3 bases: TGTGCCACCAGCAGACTAACAGCGGTTACATACAATGAGCAGTTCTTC.

There are a few counts of this clonotype. The chain joins TRBV4-2 to TRBJ1-1; D not certain. This CDR3 contains 17 residues. The germline V and J ends were trimmed by 0 bases and 4 bases, with 18 bases remaining between them. Germline-derived CDR1 and CDR2 are LGHNA and YNFKEQ. The CDR3 loop is CASSQDPSALVGTEAFF. As DNA, the CDR3 is TGTGCCAGCAGCCAAGATCCGTCGGCACTCGTCGGCACTGAAGCTTTCTTT.

As DNA, the CDR3 is TGTGCCAGCAGTTTAGGGCAGGGTAGTGGTTCGGGCTACGAGCAGTACTTC. It is translated as CASSLGQGSGSGYEQYF. This sequence joins TRBV12-3 or TRBV12-4 and TRBJ2-7; tentative D call: TRBD1 (5 bases). This CDR3 has 17 residues. V was pared by 1 base and J by 3 bases, with 19 bases between.

The chain has TRBV10-2 and TRBJ2-2; D gene unclear. The V and J ends lost 0 bases and 5 bases respectively, with 4 bases between them. There are 13 residues in the CDR3. In germline, CDR1 is WSHSY, CDR2 SAAADI. Here the CDR3 DNA reads TGCGCCAGCAGTGAGTCTGGTACCGGGGAGCTGTTTTTT. The encoded protein is CASSESGTGELFF.

The chain is built from TRBV29-1 and TRBJ1-1; weak D call: TRBD1 (5 bases). This CDR3 contains 13 residues. Trimming removed 7 bases from V and 1 base from J, with 13 bases in between. The V gene's germline CDR1 is SQVTM and CDR2 ANQGSEA. CDR3 in amino acids: CSDNHGANTEAFF. CDR3 nucleotides: TGCAGCGACAACCACGGGGCGAACACTGAAGCTTTCTTT. The full variable domain, its missing parts supplied by reference TRBV29-1 and TRBJ1-1, is SAVISQKPSRDICQRGTSLTIQCQVDSQVTMMFWYRQQPGQSLTLIATANQGSEATYESGFVIDKFPISRPNLTFSTLTVSNMSPEDSSIYLCSDNHGANTEAFFGQGTRLTVV.

CDR3 residues: CASDPRPGAGQPQHF. DNA of the CDR3: TGTGCCAGCGACCCCAGACCAGGGGCAGGCCAGCCCCAGCATTTT. The chain couples TRBV5-5 to TRBJ1-5; D might be TRBD1 (6 bases). The germline V and J ends were trimmed by 7 bases and 7 bases, with 21 bases remaining between them. This CDR3 is built from 15 residues. The germline V gene encodes CDR1 SGHKS and CDR2 YYEKEE (reference sequence).

This clonotype was observed many times. The J gene is TRBJ1-2, the V gene TRBV12-3 or TRBV12-4; D is undetermined. This CDR3 contains 11 residues. The V and J ends lost 3 bases and 7 bases respectively, with 6 bases between them. The DNA for the CDR3 is TGTGCCAGCAGTTTTTCCGGTGGCTACACCTTC. It yields the protein CASSFSGGYTF.

The chain carries TRBV29-1 and TRBJ1-2; 8 bases align to TRBD1. From germline, CDR1 is SQVTM and CDR2 ANQGSEA. The CDR3 has 13 residues. The V gene end was trimmed by 4 bases and the J gene end by 2 bases; junction bases not matched to a gene: 3. This CDR3 is CSVGQGSNYGYTF. The CDR3 DNA reads TGCAGCGTTGGACAGGGGTCCAACTATGGCTACACCTTC.

The rearrangement links TRBV6-2 or TRBV6-3 to TRBJ1-5; D not certain. The V gene lost 6 bases and the J gene lost 1 base, with 16 bases spanning the gap. This CDR3 is built from 16 residues. The germline V gene encodes CDR1 MNHEY and CDR2 SVGEGT. CDR3 loop: CASSPKGQRSNQPQHF. The CDR3 nucleotides are TGTGCCAGCAGCCCCAAGGGCCAGCGAAGCAATCAGCCCCAGCATTTT.